This T cell receptor beta chain is drawn from a study of blood T cell repertoires in COVID-19. The CDR3 is made up of 17 amino acids. V was pared by 5 bases and J by 1 base, with 17 bases between. The V gene's germline CDR1 is SEHNR and CDR2 FQNEAQ (reference sequence). Here immunoSEQ multiplex PCR was the method, and the copy in TCRdb shows in-frame clones only, minus some. The table has 50,000 to 80,000 clones, 70% to 85% seen once. V and J are TRBV7-9 and TRBJ2-2; TRBD1 is a possible D gene (6 bases). This receptor was taken from a woman aged 60-75 years with acute or convalescent COVID-19. Input material: peripheral blood. The CDR3 loop is CASSLRDNLWNTGELFF. The DNA of the CDR3 is TGTGCCAGCAGCCTCCGGGACAACCTCTGGAACACCGGGGAGCTGTTTTTT. Looking up the rest from reference TRBV7-9 and TRBJ2-2 gives the full variable domain: DTGVSQNPRHKITKRGQNVTFRCDPISEHNRLYWYRQTLGQGPEFLTYFQNEAQLEKSRLLSDRFSAERPKGSFSTLEIQRTEQGDSAMYLCASSLRDNLWNTGELFFGEGSRLTVL.